The following is a TCR beta chain sequence with its context. MiXCR was run by TCRdb on the 5' RACE reads, yielding one entry per CDR3 protein. The table includes fewer than 200,000 distinct CDR3 sequences, around 9.6% detected once. This specimen comes from a study of CD8 T cells in ankylosing spondylitis. This CDR3 is built from 13 residues. Trimming shortened V by 0 bases and J by 6 bases, and 8 bases separated the two germline ends. The germline V gene has CDR1 SGDLS and CDR2 YYNGEE. The J gene is TRBJ2-3, the V gene TRBV9, with no clear D. The specimen was blood, either unsorted or a sorted T cell fraction (not recorded which). This clonotype was sampled from a female donor with ankylosing spondylitis or in good health (not recorded which). The CDR3 protein is CASSVVSPDTQYF. Written as DNA, the CDR3 is TGTGCCAGCAGCGTAGTTTCTCCCGATACGCAGTATTTT.